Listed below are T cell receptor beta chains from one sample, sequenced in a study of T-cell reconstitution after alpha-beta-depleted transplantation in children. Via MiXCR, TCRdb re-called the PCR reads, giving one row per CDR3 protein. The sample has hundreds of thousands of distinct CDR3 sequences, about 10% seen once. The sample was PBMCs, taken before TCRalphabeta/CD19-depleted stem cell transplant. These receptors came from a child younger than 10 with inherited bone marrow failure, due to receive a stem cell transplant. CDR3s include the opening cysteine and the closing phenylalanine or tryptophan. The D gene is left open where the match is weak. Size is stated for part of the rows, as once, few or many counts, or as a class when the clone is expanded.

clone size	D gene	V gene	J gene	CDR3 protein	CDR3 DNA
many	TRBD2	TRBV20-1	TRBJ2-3	CSARDGTSLITDTQYF	TGCAGTGCTAGAGATGGGACTAGCTTGATCACAGATACGCAGTATTTT
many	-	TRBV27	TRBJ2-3	CASRGLTDTQYF	TGTGCCAGCAGGGGTCTCACAGATACGCAGTATTTT
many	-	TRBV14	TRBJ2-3	CASSQDPYFADTQYF	TGTGCCAGCAGCCAAGATCCGTATTTCGCGGATACGCAGTATTTT
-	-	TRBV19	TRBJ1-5	CASTISGGGNQPQHF	TGTGCCAGTACTATCTCCGGAGGGGGCAATCAGCCCCAGCATTTT
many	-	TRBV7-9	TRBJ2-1	CASSLLPAEFF	TGTGCCAGCAGCTTACTACCTGCGGAGTTCTTC
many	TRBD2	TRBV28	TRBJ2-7	CASSSTSGSYEQYF	TGTGCCAGCAGTTCCACTAGCGGGAGTTACGAGCAGTACTTC
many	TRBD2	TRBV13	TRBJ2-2	CASTQGLAGGPHTGELFF	TGTGCCAGCACCCAAGGGCTAGCGGGAGGTCCCCACACCGGGGAGCTGTTTTTT
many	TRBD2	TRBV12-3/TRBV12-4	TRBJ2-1	CASGLGSEQFF	TGTGCCAGCGGACTAGGATCTGAGCAGTTCTTC
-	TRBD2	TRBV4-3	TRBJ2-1	CASSQDLPGLAEYEQFF	TGCGCCAGCAGCCAAGATTTACCTGGACTAGCAGAATATGAGCAGTTCTTC
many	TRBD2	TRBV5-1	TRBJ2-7	CASRDGGEGTYEQYF	TGCGCCAGCAGAGACGGCGGGGAGGGGACCTACGAGCAGTACTTC
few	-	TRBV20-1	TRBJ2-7	CSAGTGLGLWEQYF	TGCAGTGCTGGGACCGGCCTGGGTTTATGGGAGCAGTACTTC
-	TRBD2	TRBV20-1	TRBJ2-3	CSASPSGRGTDTQYF	TGCAGTGCTAGCCCCAGCGGGAGAGGCACAGATACGCAGTATTTT
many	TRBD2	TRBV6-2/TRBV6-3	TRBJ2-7	CASSYPTSDSYEQYF	TGTGCCAGCAGTTACCCGACTAGCGACTCCTACGAGCAGTACTTC
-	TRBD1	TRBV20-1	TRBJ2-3	CSARDSSTDTQYF	TGCAGTGCAAGGGACAGCAGCACAGATACGCAGTATTTT
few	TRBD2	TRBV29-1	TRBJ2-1	CSVEDPGGPAWAYNEQFF	TGCAGCGTTGAAGATCCGGGAGGGCCAGCATGGGCCTACAATGAGCAGTTCTTC
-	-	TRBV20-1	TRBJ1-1	CRARVREGTTEAFF	TGCCGTGCTAGAGTGAGGGAGGGAACCACTGAAGCTTTCTTT
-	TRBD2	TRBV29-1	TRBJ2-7	CSVARLASSEQYF	TGCAGCGTTGCCCGACTAGCGTCTAGCGAGCAGTACTTC
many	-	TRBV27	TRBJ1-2	CASSLSAREHGYTF	TGTGCCAGCAGTTTATCAGCTCGTGAACATGGCTACACCTTC
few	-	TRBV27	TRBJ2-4	CASSPRTGEKFIQYF	TGTGCCAGCAGCCCCCGGACTGGTGAAAAGTTCATTCAGTACTTC
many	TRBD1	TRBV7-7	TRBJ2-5	CASSLAPGRGKQETQYF	TGTGCTAGCAGCTTGGCGCCGGGCAGGGGGAAACAAGAGACCCAGTACTTC
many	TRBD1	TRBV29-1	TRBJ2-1	CSAIAGTGFNEQFF	TGCAGCGCTATCGCCGGGACAGGGTTCAATGAGCAGTTCTTC
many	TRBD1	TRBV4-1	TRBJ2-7	CASSQDWLNRGRGEQYF	TGCGCCAGCAGCCAAGATTGGTTGAACAGGGGGCGCGGGGAGCAGTACTTC
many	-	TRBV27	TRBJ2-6	CASSFSLSGANVLTF	TGTGCCAGCAGTTTCTCTTTATCTGGGGCCAACGTCCTGACTTTC
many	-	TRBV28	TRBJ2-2	CASSRGAPGELFF	TGTGCCAGCAGTCGGGGGGCTCCCGGGGAGCTGTTTTTT
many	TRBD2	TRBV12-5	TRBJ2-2	CASGPGTSDTGELFF	TGTGCTAGTGGTCCGGGGACTAGCGACACCGGGGAGCTGTTTTTT